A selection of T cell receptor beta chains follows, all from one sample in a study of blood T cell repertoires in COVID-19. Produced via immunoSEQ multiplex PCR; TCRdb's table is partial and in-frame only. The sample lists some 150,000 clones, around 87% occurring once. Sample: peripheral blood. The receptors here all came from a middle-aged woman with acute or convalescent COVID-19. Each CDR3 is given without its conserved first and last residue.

CDR3: ATSRESTKDLEQY
J: TRBJ2-7
V: TRBV15

CDR3: ASSSTGSRGYEQY
J: TRBJ2-7
V: TRBV5-6

CDR3: ASSEDRVMYTEAF
J: TRBJ1-1
V: TRBV6-1

CDR3: ATSTREGLAGGVQF
J: TRBJ2-1
V: TRBV15

CDR3: ASSLAQRLAGSSGELF
J: TRBJ2-2
V: TRBV7-8

CDR3: ASSSRLTGETQY
J: TRBJ2-5
V: TRBV7-2

CDR3: ASSSTPRGSSGSSGANVLT
J: TRBJ2-6
V: TRBV5-1

CDR3: ASIAGQGTASPLH
J: TRBJ1-6
V: TRBV6-5

CDR3: ASSLGLAGVNEQF
J: TRBJ2-1
V: TRBV11-3

CDR3: ASSLGQGINEQY
J: TRBJ2-7
V: TRBV27

CDR3: ASSDWTSPYEQY
J: TRBJ2-7
V: TRBV9

CDR3: ASSVRAGSYNEQF
J: TRBJ2-1
V: TRBV7-9

CDR3: SASANTGFNGYT
J: TRBJ1-2
V: TRBV20-1

CDR3: ASSSDRNYGYT
J: TRBJ1-2
V: TRBV28

CDR3: ASTFRGYTEAF
J: TRBJ1-1
V: TRBV3-1/TRBV3-2

CDR3: ASSWTRERNNEQF
J: TRBJ2-1
V: TRBV19

CDR3: ASSPGTGISVQY
J: TRBJ2-4
V: TRBV19

CDR3: ASSSSDRVPGAEAF
J: TRBJ1-1
V: TRBV5-6

CDR3: ASSADSNQPQH
J: TRBJ1-5
V: TRBV5-1

CDR3: ASSPSAGTSGGQNNEQF
J: TRBJ2-1
V: TRBV18

CDR3: ASSMWVSGGHNEQF
J: TRBJ2-1
V: TRBV19

CDR3: ASVNPQGSNEKLF
J: TRBJ1-4
V: TRBV10-1

CDR3: ASSPQVLGNQPQH
J: TRBJ1-5
V: TRBV4-1

CDR3: ASRFFGEAF
J: TRBJ1-1
V: TRBV28

CDR3: ASSNGGEQY
J: TRBJ2-7
V: TRBV6-5

CDR3: ASGLVLGGASGANVLT
J: TRBJ2-6
V: TRBV12-5

CDR3: ASSPTRDSSSNTEAF
J: TRBJ1-1
V: TRBV18

CDR3: ASSLGLTVGNEQF
J: TRBJ2-1
V: TRBV5-6

CDR3: ATSSQGASNQPQH
J: TRBJ1-5
V: TRBV15

CDR3: ASSRPGNGETQY
J: TRBJ2-5
V: TRBV7-8

CDR3: ASSSHRVGANVLT
J: TRBJ2-6
V: TRBV6-5

CDR3: ASSLDGGGGDDEQY
J: TRBJ2-7
V: TRBV7-2

CDR3: ASSLVEGMSGNEQY
J: TRBJ2-7
V: TRBV5-1